Presented here are 17 T cell receptor beta chains from one specimen sequenced in a study of blood T cell repertoires in COVID-19. Produced via immunoSEQ multiplex PCR; TCRdb's table is partial and in-frame only. The sample consists of 60,000 to 75,000 clones, roughly 76% of them appearing once. The sample was peripheral blood. The receptors come from a woman of 80 years or more with acute or convalescent COVID-19.

The chain is built from TRBV18 and TRBJ2-5, with a weak D call TRBD2 (6 bases). V lost 2 bases, J lost 1 base, and 17 bases lay in between. In germline, CDR1 is KGHSH, CDR2 LQKENI. The CDR3 is 17 residues long. In DNA, the CDR3 is TGTGCCAGCTCACCAGGGAGGACCGGGATAGGCCAAGAGACCCAGTACTTC. Encoded protein: CASSPGRTGIGQETQYF.

The chain recombines TRBV21-1 with TRBJ2-2; the table's D call, TRBD1, was not checked against the DNA. TRBV21-1 is a recognized pseudogene. This CDR3 region has 15 residues. CDR3 in amino acids: CASSNQQGLTGELFF. DNA of the CDR3: TGTGCCAGCAGCAATCAACAGGGTCTAACCGGGGAGCTGTTTTTT.

The CDR3 reads CASSITRGPGTGELFF. The CDR3 region has the DNA TGTGCCAGCAGTATAACCAGGGGCCCGGGCACCGGGGAGCTGTTTTTT. The V call is TRBV7-8, the J call TRBJ2-2, with a possible D match to TRBD1 (6 bases). Germline V CDR1 and CDR2: SGHVS, FQNEAQ. V dropped 6 bases and J dropped 4 bases, with 18 bases sitting between them. The length of the CDR3 is 16 residues.

V and J are TRBV5-4 and TRBJ2-3, with 7 bases matching TRBD2. CDR1 is SGHNT, CDR2 YYREEE, per germline (reference sequence). The CDR3 is 16 residues long. V was clipped by 0 bases and J by 6 bases; unmatched bases: 10. This chain's CDR3 is CASSLEPGGGGDTQYF. The CDR3 bases are TGTGCCAGCAGCTTGGAACCGGGAGGTGGGGGGGATACGCAGTATTTT.

This sequence joins TRBV7-3 and TRBJ2-7, with 11 positions matching TRBD2. Germline V gene data show CDR1 as SGHTA and CDR2 as FQGTGA. V was pared by 4 bases and J by 7 bases, with 9 bases of the junction left unmatched. The CDR3 spans 15 residues. CDR3: CASSYISGRGEEQYF. The DNA for the CDR3 is TGTGCCAGCAGCTACATTAGCGGGAGGGGGGAGGAGCAGTACTTC. The whole variable domain, remainder taken from reference TRBV7-3 and TRBJ2-7, is GAGVSQTPSNKVTEKGKYVELRCDPISGHTALYWYRQSLGQGPEFLIYFQGTGAADDSGLPNDRFFAVRPEGSVSTLKIQRTERGDSAVYLCASSYISGRGEEQYFGPGTRLTVT.

V gene TRBV23-1 combines with J gene TRBJ2-7; 10 bases are shared with TRBD1. TRBV23-1 is annotated as an ORF whose role is uncertain. V shed 4 bases, J shed 7 bases, and the junction held 25 bases outside the gene matches. CDR3 length equals 20 residues. The CDR3 protein is CASSPPRQGAERGSLGEQYF. In DNA, the CDR3 is TGCGCCAGCAGTCCCCCACGACAGGGGGCTGAGCGGGGAAGTCTAGGGGAGCAGTACTTC.

The chain uses TRBV6-5 and TRBJ1-6; D is perhaps TRBD1 (5 bases). The CDR3 covers 15 residues. CDR1 and CDR2 (germline): MNHEY, SVGAGI. V shed 6 bases and J shed 10 bases, with 19 bases lying between them. CDR3: CASSQVKGSVSPLHF. CDR3 in DNA: TGTGCCAGCAGCCAAGTTAAGGGGTCTGTATCACCCCTCCACTTT.

This clone was observed once. The V and J genes are TRBV28 and TRBJ1-3; D remains ambiguous. CDR3 length: 13 amino acids. The V gene lost 6 bases and the J gene lost 9 bases, with 15 bases spanning the gap. Looked up from germline, CDR1 is MDHEN and CDR2 is SYDVKM. The CDR3 sequence is CASSLETPGTIYF. DNA for the CDR3: TGTGCCAGCAGCCTTGAGACCCCGGGCACCATATATTTT.

The chain employs TRBV14 and TRBJ2-3; tentative D call: TRBD2 (6 bases). Germline CDR1 and CDR2: SGHDN and FVKESK. There are 17 residues in the CDR3. Deletions cut 0 bases from V and 2 bases from J, with 15 bases between. CDR3 sequence: CASSQDRGLATTDTQYF. The CDR3 nucleotides read TGTGCCAGCAGCCAAGATCGAGGGCTAGCGACCACAGATACGCAGTATTTT.

This chain connects TRBV18 to TRBJ2-7; D perhaps matches TRBD2 (5 bases). V was clipped by 6 bases and J by 3 bases, with 18 bases between them. Germline V CDR1 and CDR2: KGHSH, LQKENI. This CDR3 comprises 15 residues. The CDR3 loop is CASSVGQDLRYEQYF. CDR3 sequence (DNA): TGTGCCAGCTCGGTTGGGCAGGACTTGCGCTACGAGCAGTACTTC.

The chain links TRBV19 to TRBJ1-3; no clear D. The CDR3 is 14 amino acids. CDR1 and CDR2 (germline): LNHDA, SQIVND (reference sequence). Trimming stripped 7 bases from V and 2 bases from J, with 12 bases between. DNA for the CDR3: TGTGCCAGTAACCCCCATCCGGCTGGAAACACCATATATTTT. Translation gives CASNPHPAGNTIYF.

The chain recombines TRBV11-2 with TRBJ1-2, with 8 bases matching TRBD1. Germline V gene data show CDR1 as SGHAT and CDR2 as FQNNGV. The CDR3 has 15 residues. V trimming: 1 base; J trimming: 5 bases; junction bases outside the gene matches: 6. This chain's CDR3 is CASSLVRGQGYGYTF. The CDR3 DNA follows: TGTGCCAGCAGCTTAGTTCGCGGACAGGGATATGGCTACACCTTC.

This chain links TRBV7-9 with TRBJ1-2; 8 nucleotides align to TRBD1. In germline, CDR1 is SEHNR, CDR2 FQNEAQ (reference sequence). CDR3 length: 13 residues. Trimming removed 4 bases from V and 4 bases from J; junction bases left unmatched: 2. The CDR3 nucleotides read TGTGCCAGCAGCTCAGACAGGGGCTATGGCTACACCTTC. It specifies CASSSDRGYGYTF.

The CDR3 loop reads CASRTGGAYSNQPQHF. Written as DNA, the CDR3 is TGTGCCAGCAGGACAGGGGGCGCATATAGCAATCAGCCCCAGCATTTT. V and J are TRBV28 and TRBJ1-5, with 10 bases aligning to TRBD1. J was trimmed by 0 bases and V by 6 bases; bases with no gene match: 5. The V gene's germline CDR1 is MDHEN and CDR2 SYDVKM. The CDR3 is 16 residues long.

The chain recombines TRBV7-9 with TRBJ2-5; 8 bases map to TRBD2. In germline, CDR1 is SEHNR, CDR2 FQNEAQ (reference sequence). V lost 5 bases and J lost 3; bases outside the gene matches: 11. This CDR3 is 16 amino acids long. The CDR3 loop is CASSLNVLAAEETQYF. For the CDR3, the DNA is TGTGCCAGCAGCCTAAACGTACTAGCGGCCGAAGAGACCCAGTACTTC. Based on the CDR3 plus reference TRBV7-9 and TRBJ2-5, the full variable domain is DTGVSQNPRHKITKRGQNVTFRCDPISEHNRLYWYRQTLGQGPEFLTYFQNEAQLEKSRLLSDRFSAERPKGSFSTLEIQRTEQGDSAMYLCASSLNVLAAEETQYFGPGTRLLVL.

The rearrangement joins TRBV4-3 to TRBJ1-1; D call uncertain. Trimming stripped 0 bases from V and 10 bases from J, with 12 bases between. Germline lookup yields CDR1 LGHNA and CDR2 YSLEER. The CDR3 has 13 residues. CDR3 nucleotides: TGCGCCAGCAGCCAAGAGAGGAAAAGGATAGCTTTCTTT. Its protein product is CASSQERKRIAFF.

This chain uses TRBV6-5 with TRBJ2-7, with D hard to call. Germline V gives CDR1 MNHEY, CDR2 SVGAGI. The CDR3 has 15 residues. Trimming removed 2 bases from V and 4 bases from J, with 15 bases in between. This chain's CDR3 is CASSYRSEHGYEQYF. The CDR3 region has the DNA TGTGCCAGCAGTTACCGCAGCGAACACGGGTACGAGCAGTACTTC.